The 32 T cell receptor beta chains below all came from one sample that was sequenced in a study of identical twins' blood T cells. TCRdb fed the 5' RACE reads into MiXCR, producing one record per CDR3 protein. The sample includes roughly 340,000 distinct CDR3 sequences, approximately 30% of them seen just once. The source material was PBMCs. Receptors originate from a woman between 18 and 50 years old in good health.

This clonotype was recorded many times. The rearrangement links TRBV6-5 to TRBJ1-1; TRBD1 is a possible D gene (5 bases). The germline V gene has CDR1 MNHEY and CDR2 SVGAGI. Trimming cost V 0 bases and J 4 bases, with 6 bases left between them. This CDR3 has 13 residues. CDR3 residues: CASSYSGPTEAFF. CDR3 nucleotide sequence: TGTGCCAGCAGTTACTCGGGACCCACTGAAGCTTTCTTT.

Only a few counts were recorded for this clonotype. This rearrangement joins TRBV20-1 to TRBJ1-6, with a tentative D call TRBD1 (5 bases). V was shortened by 0 bases and J by 8 bases, with 14 bases between the two germline ends. The length of the CDR3 is 15 residues. CDR1 and CDR2 from the germline V gene are DFQATT and SNEGSKA (reference sequence). In DNA, the CDR3 is TGCAGTGCTAGAGACCCGCAGGGAATAGATTCACCCCTCCACTTT. This codes for CSARDPQGIDSPLHF.

The genes are TRBV20-1 and TRBJ2-2; no definite D call. V was clipped by 4 bases and J by 1 base, with 7 bases between them. CDR3 length: 13 amino acids. CDR1 DFQATT and CDR2 SNEGSKA come from the germline V gene (reference sequence). The CDR3 loop is CSATDGNTGELFF. Written as DNA, the CDR3 is TGCAGTGCTACGGACGGGAACACCGGGGAGCTGTTTTTT.

This clonotype was seen ten or more times. The J gene is TRBJ2-3, the V gene TRBV2; 7 bases are a match to TRBD2. The CDR3 is made up of 14 amino acids. Germline CDR1 reads SNHLY; CDR2 reads FYNNEI. Trimming cost V 7 bases and J 0 bases; bases outside gene matches: 4. The CDR3 loop is CASIGTTSTDTQYF. The CDR3 region has the DNA TGTGCCAGCATTGGGACTACCAGCACAGATACGCAGTATTTT. Together with reference TRBV2 and TRBJ2-3, the CDR3 gives the full variable domain: EPEVTQTPSHQVTQMGQEVILRCVPISNHLYFYWYRQILGQKVEFLVSFYNNEISEKSEIFDDQFSVERPDGSNFTLKIRSTKLEDSAMYFCASIGTTSTDTQYFGPGTRLTVL.

As regards this clonotype: Germline is not matched at one junction end, which may reflect a read error. The chain recombines TRBV6-5 with TRBJ2-5; D ambiguous. Germline V gene data show CDR1 as MNHEY and CDR2 as SVGAGI. The CDR3 spans 13 residues. The CDR3 sequence is CTSSYSEQETQYF. The CDR3 coding sequence is TGTACCAGCAGTTACAGCGAACAAGAGACCCAGTACTTC.

There are many counts of this clonotype. The CDR3 DNA reads as TGTGCTAGTGGCTTAGGGGGGAACACTGAAGCTTTCTTT. Translated, it gives CASGLGGNTEAFF. The chain uses TRBV12-5 and TRBJ1-1, with D maybe TRBD1 (6 bases). V was shortened by 6 bases and J by 1 base, with 9 bases between the two germline ends. CDR1 and CDR2 from the germline V gene are LGHNT and FRNRAP. The CDR3 spans 13 residues.

This clonotype was seen more than once but under ten times. The chain couples TRBV4-3 to TRBJ2-3, with 9 nucleotides matching TRBD2. The V gene's germline CDR1 is LGHNA and CDR2 YSLEER. The CDR3 consists of 14 residues. The chain's CDR3 is CASGSGRPTDTQYF. The DNA for the CDR3 is TGCGCTAGCGGAAGCGGGAGGCCCACAGATACGCAGTATTTT.

This chain uses TRBV7-2 with TRBJ2-1; tentatively, D is TRBD2 (6 bases). V lost 8 bases to trimming and J lost 6 bases, with 20 bases between them. The CDR3 is made up of 15 amino acids. In germline, CDR1 is SGHTA, CDR2 FQGNSA. CDR3 DNA sequence: TGTGCCAGCTCAACGGAGGGCCGGAGACTCAATGAGCAGTTCTTC. It codes for CASSTEGRRLNEQFF.

The rearrangement joins TRBV7-9 to TRBJ2-1, with TRBD1 matching 11 bases. Germline V gene lookup returns CDR1 SEHNR and CDR2 FQNEAQ (reference sequence). This CDR3 has 16 amino acids. The J segment lost 10 bases and the V segment lost 6 bases, leaving 14 bases of the junction unmatched. The CDR3 spells CASSLPRDRGDVEQFF. The CDR3 coding sequence is TGTGCCAGCAGTCTCCCAAGGGACAGGGGGGACGTCGAGCAGTTCTTC.

The CDR3 bases are TGTGCCAGCAATATAGGGCAGCAACCCGGGGAGCTGTTTTTT. Residues: CASNIGQQPGELFF. V gene TRBV2 combines with J gene TRBJ2-2; D remains ambiguous. Germline loops: CDR1 SNHLY, CDR2 FYNNEI. This CDR3 spans 14 amino acids. Deletions cut 7 bases from V and 6 bases from J, with 15 bases between. Full variable domain (outside the CDR3, taken from reference TRBV2 and TRBJ2-2): EPEVTQTPSHQVTQMGQEVILRCVPISNHLYFYWYRQILGQKVEFLVSFYNNEISEKSEIFDDQFSVERPDGSNFTLKIRSTKLEDSAMYFCASNIGQQPGELFFGEGSRLTVL.

The table lists this clonotype with many counts. V and J are TRBV7-2 and TRBJ2-1, with 9 positions matching TRBD2. This CDR3 region has 15 residues. Germline V gene sequence: CDR1 SGHTA, CDR2 FQGNSA. The J segment lost 3 bases and the V segment lost 5 bases, leaving 5 bases of the junction unmatched. The CDR3 loop reads CASSPGTSNYNEQFF. Here the CDR3 DNA reads TGTGCCAGCAGCCCCGGGACTAGCAACTACAATGAGCAGTTCTTC.

In its sample, this clonotype was seen many times. This chain links TRBV29-1 with TRBJ2-1; TRBD1 or TRBD2 may be the D gene (6 bases each). V was clipped by 3 bases and J by 3 bases, with 18 bases between them. Germline-derived CDR1 and CDR2 are SQVTM and ANQGSEA. The CDR3 loop spans 16 amino acids. The CDR3 loop reads CSVEGGWKGIYNEQFF. The CDR3 bases are TGCAGCGTTGAGGGGGGCTGGAAAGGTATCTACAATGAGCAGTTCTTC.

Ten or more counts support this clonotype. A junction boundary mismatches the germline segment, possibly from a read error. This chain connects TRBV5-6 to TRBJ1-1; TRBD1 agrees at 9 bases. The CDR3 runs 18 residues. Germline V gene sequence: CDR1 SGHDT, CDR2 YYEEEE. CDR3 amino acids: CASRFAQTGGAGDTEAFF. CDR3 DNA: TGTGCCAGCCGCTTTGCCCAAACAGGGGGCGCGGGGGACACTGAAGCTTTCTTT.

The CDR3 region is CSARAQGPGELFF. CDR3 in DNA: TGCAGTGCTAGGGCACAGGGACCCGGGGAGCTGTTTTTT. The chain is built from TRBV20-1 and TRBJ2-2; possible D gene TRBD1, 6 bases. V was shortened by 3 bases and J by 6 bases, with 11 bases between the two germline ends. Germline V gene lookup returns CDR1 DFQATT and CDR2 SNEGSKA (reference sequence). This CDR3 is 13 amino acids long.

CDR3 nucleotide sequence: TGCAGCGTTGAAGAGGACAGTTCAGTGGACACTGAAGCTTTCTTT. This codes for CSVEEDSSVDTEAFF. J is TRBJ1-1 and V is TRBV29-1; a possible D gene is TRBD1 (6 bases). The CDR3 length is 15 residues. Germline lookup yields CDR1 SQVTM and CDR2 ANQGSEA. Between the trimmed V and J ends, which lost 0 bases and 3 bases, there was a span of 14 bases.

The chain is built from TRBV29-1 and TRBJ2-5; 7 nucleotides agree with TRBD1. Germline V lookup: CDR1 SQVTM, CDR2 ANQGSEA. The length of the CDR3 is 13 residues. V gave up 7 bases and J gave up 1 base; unmatched junction bases: 6. CDR3 DNA sequence: TGCAGCGCCCGACAGGGCCCCCAAGAGACCCAGTACTTC. This codes for CSARQGPQETQYF.

This clonotype occurred once. The gene calls are TRBV29-1 and TRBJ1-1; D not resolved. The ends were cut back, 4 bases at V and 5 bases at J, with 11 bases in the middle. The germline gives CDR1 SQVTM, CDR2 ANQGSEA. There are 12 residues in the CDR3. Here the CDR3 DNA reads TGCAGCGTTGCTAACCCGATGACTGAAGCTTTCTTT. Translated: CSVANPMTEAFF.

Only a few counts were recorded for this clonotype. One end of the junction is discordant with germline, which a read error may explain. This chain connects TRBV2 to TRBJ2-1; 9 bases are shared with TRBD2. The CDR3 extends over 15 amino acids. CDR1 SNHLY and CDR2 FYNNEI come from the germline V gene. Here the CDR3 DNA reads TGTGCCAGTACCTCCGGGGCGGGAGGGAGGAATGAGCGGTTCTTC. Translated: CASTSGAGGRNERFF.

The gene calls are TRBV5-1 and TRBJ2-1; 8 bases are shared with TRBD2. The V gene end was trimmed by 0 bases and the J gene end by 6 bases; junction bases not matched to a gene: 8. CDR1 and CDR2 from the germline V gene are SGHRS and YFSETQ. CDR3 length equals 16 residues. CDR3 sequence: CASSLDPAGVFNEQFF. For the CDR3, the DNA is TGCGCCAGCAGCTTGGATCCAGCGGGGGTGTTCAATGAGCAGTTCTTC.

About this clonotype itself: The junction and the germline gene differ at one end; a read error may be behind it. The chain combines TRBV6-6 with TRBJ2-7; D is unresolved. The germline V gene encodes CDR1 MNHNY and CDR2 SVGAGI (reference sequence). This CDR3 is 11 amino acids long. CDR3 bases: TGTGCCAGCAGTTTATCGTACGAGCGGTACTTC. Translation gives CASSLSYERYF.

This clonotype was found a few times. The gene calls are TRBV11-3 and TRBJ1-1, with D unresolved. The V and J ends lost 1 base and 3 bases respectively, with 6 bases between them. In germline, CDR1 is SGHNT, CDR2 YENEEA. The CDR3 runs to 13 residues. CDR3 residues: CASSLGAYTEAFF. CDR3 DNA sequence: TGTGCCAGCAGCTTAGGAGCTTACACTGAAGCTTTCTTT.

The V gene is TRBV7-3, the J gene TRBJ2-1, with D possibly TRBD1 on 6 matching bases. Germline values: CDR1 SGHTA, CDR2 FQGTGA. CDR3 size: 18 residues. Trimming took off 2 bases at V and 0 bases at J, with 17 bases between the two ends. CDR3 nucleotide sequence: TGTGCCAGCAGCTTATATCCCGGGGACACCAGCTCCTACAATGAGCAGTTCTTC. Protein: CASSLYPGDTSSYNEQFF.

The table lists this clonotype with a few counts. The V gene is TRBV6-6, the J gene TRBJ1-4; 11 bases are a match to TRBD1. Germline CDR1 is MNHNY and CDR2 is SVGAGI (reference sequence). The CDR3 consists of 15 residues. The trim removed 4 bases at V and 6 bases at J, leaving 4 bases unmatched. CDR3 nucleotide sequence: TGTGCCAGCAGTTCTCCGGGACAGGGGGATGAAAAACTGTTTTTT. This codes for CASSSPGQGDEKLFF.

V gene TRBV27 combines with J gene TRBJ1-1, with TRBD1 as a possible D gene (6 bases). The CDR3 is 14 amino acids. CDR1 MNHEY and CDR2 SMNVEV come from the germline V gene (reference sequence). Trimming stripped 0 bases from V and 9 bases from J, with 14 bases between. CDR3: CASSLSPQGDKAFF. CDR3 DNA sequence: TGTGCCAGCAGTTTATCCCCACAGGGAGATAAAGCTTTCTTT.

The chain has TRBV2 and TRBJ2-1; TRBD1 aligns across 7 bases. The V gene's germline CDR1 is SNHLY and CDR2 FYNNEI. This CDR3 has 17 residues. Losses at the gene ends were 6 bases for V and 1 base for J; bases not matched to a gene: 12. CDR3 nucleotides: TGTGCCAGCAGCTCCCGGGAAAGACAGGGTTCCTACAATGAGCAGTTCTTC. This gives the protein CASSSRERQGSYNEQFF.

This clonotype was observed a few times. Mismatch with germline at one junction end may stem from a read error. The chain carries TRBV7-9 and TRBJ2-5; D is uncertain. The CDR3 is made up of 14 amino acids. Germline lookup yields CDR1 SEHNR and CDR2 FQNEAQ (reference sequence). The CDR3: CASSLTNLQGTQYF. The CDR3 DNA follows: TGTGCCAGCAGCTTAACCAATTTGCAAGGGACCCAGTACTTC.

This clonotype was picked up a small number of times. The gene calls are TRBV20-1 and TRBJ1-5; tentative D call: TRBD1 (6 bases). The V end was cut by 1 base, the J end by 5 bases, with 12 bases between. CDR1 DFQATT and CDR2 SNEGSKA come from the germline V gene (reference sequence). The CDR3 length is 14 residues. CDR3 nucleotide sequence: TGCAGTGCTAGAGGAGCACAGGGTCATCAGCCCCAGCATTTT. Its translation is CSARGAQGHQPQHF.

The chain has TRBV6-5 and TRBJ2-4; 7 nucleotides match TRBD1. V lost 5 bases and J lost 7; bases outside the gene matches: 5. Per the germline V gene, CDR1 is MNHEY and CDR2 is SVGAGI. The CDR3 length is 13 residues. CDR3 nucleotides: TGTGCCAGCAGTAACAGGGGATCCAACATTCAGTACTTC. Translation: CASSNRGSNIQYF.

V and J are TRBV7-2 and TRBJ2-1; 8 bases match TRBD2. V gave up 8 bases and J gave up 3 bases; unmatched junction bases: 9. Per germline, CDR1 SGHTA and CDR2 FQGNSA. The CDR3 is 15 residues long. The CDR3 DNA reads as TGTGCCAGCGGACTAGCCCCAACCATCTACAATGAGCAGTTCTTC. This encodes CASGLAPTIYNEQFF.

The chain employs TRBV20-1 and TRBJ1-1; no clear D. The CDR3 covers 11 residues. Germline CDR1 DFQATT, CDR2 SNEGSKA (reference sequence). V lost 7 bases, J lost 1 base, and 7 bases lay in between. The CDR3 sequence is CSGRRNTEAFF. For the CDR3, the DNA is TGCAGTGGGCGCAGGAACACTGAAGCTTTCTTT.

The chain combines TRBV25-1 with TRBJ1-3; 7 positions agree with TRBD1. This CDR3 region has 13 residues. The ends lost 7 bases at V and 5 bases at J; junction bases unmatched: 5. The germline CDR1 and CDR2 sequences are MGHDK and SYGVNS. The CDR3 DNA reads TGTGCCAGCAAGGGGGCGGTGAGAAACACCATATATTTT. It is translated as CASKGAVRNTIYF.

This chain links TRBV11-2 with TRBJ1-2; D gene uncertain. This CDR3 comprises 16 residues. The germline V and J ends were trimmed by 1 base and 2 bases, with 14 bases remaining between them. Germline CDR1 and CDR2: SGHAT and FQNNGV. In DNA, the CDR3 is TGTGCCAGCAGCTTAGGGCTCGGCAGAATAAACTATGGCTACACCTTC. This sequence encodes CASSLGLGRINYGYTF.